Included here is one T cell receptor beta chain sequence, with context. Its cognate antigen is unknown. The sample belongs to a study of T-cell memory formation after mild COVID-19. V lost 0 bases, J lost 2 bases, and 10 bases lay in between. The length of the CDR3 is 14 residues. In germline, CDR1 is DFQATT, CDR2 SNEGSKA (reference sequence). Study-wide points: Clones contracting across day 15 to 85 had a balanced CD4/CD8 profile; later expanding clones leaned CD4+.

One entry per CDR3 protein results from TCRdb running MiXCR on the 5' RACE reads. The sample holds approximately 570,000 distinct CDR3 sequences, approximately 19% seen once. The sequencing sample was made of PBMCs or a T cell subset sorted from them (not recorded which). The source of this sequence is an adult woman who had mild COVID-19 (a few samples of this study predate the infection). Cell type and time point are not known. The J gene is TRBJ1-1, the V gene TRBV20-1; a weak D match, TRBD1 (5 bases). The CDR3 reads CSARDWGGNTEAFF. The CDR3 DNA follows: TGCAGTGCTAGAGATTGGGGGGGTAACACTGAAGCTTTCTTT.